This T cell receptor (beta chain) was captured by sequencing in a study of blood T cells in healthy people across ages. This clonotype was seen ten or more times. For every donor, a draw yielded ten milliliters of peripheral blood. Together with a sample-barcoded 5' primer, a J-beta primer mix was included in a second PCR lasting about 7 to 12 cycles. TCRdb redid the calling of the 5' RACE reads with MiXCR, one entry per CDR3 protein. This table has about 1.8 million distinct CDR3 sequences, 49% appearing once. The sequence came from a woman aged 40-49 years in good health. The sample consisted of blood.

DNA for the CDR3: TGTGCCAGCAGCTTCAATGAAAAACTGTTTTTT. It is translated as CASSFNEKLFF. The V gene is TRBV7-2, the J gene TRBJ1-4, with unresolved D. The CDR3 sequence is 11 residues long. The germline V gene encodes CDR1 SGHTA and CDR2 FQGNSA. Trimming cost V 3 bases and J 5 bases, with 1 base left between them.